These 22 T cell receptor beta chains originate from one sample sequenced in a study of cytotoxic CD8 clonotypes in ibrutinib-treated CLL. Sequencing used immunoSEQ multiplex PCR; TCRdb keeps in-frame clones, though not all of them. Here the sample spans about 300,000 clones, roughly 71% being singletons. The sequencing used PBMCs, collected after 36 months of ibrutinib treatment. The receptors originated from a human donor with chronic lymphocytic leukemia.

This sequence joins TRBV29-1 and TRBJ1-2; no clear D. This CDR3 region has 13 residues. Germline CDR1 reads SQVTM; CDR2 reads ANQGSEA. With 4 bases removed from V and 7 bases from J, the gap between germline ends came to 16 bases. The CDR3 loop reads CSVVRPRVRGYTF. CDR3 DNA: TGCAGCGTTGTGCGACCTAGGGTCCGTGGCTACACCTTC.

The chain couples TRBV2 to TRBJ2-7; tentative D call: TRBD2 (7 bases). The CDR3 runs to 15 residues. Per germline, CDR1 SNHLY and CDR2 FYNNEI. The V and J ends lost 8 bases and 6 bases respectively, with 23 bases between them. The CDR3 nucleotides are TGTGCCAGCGTTAGGGAGTGGGGGGGGCCCCTCGAGCAGTACTTC. Amino acids: CASVREWGGPLEQYF.

V usage is TRBV28 and J usage is TRBJ2-2, with D maybe TRBD2 (6 bases). The V end lost 8 bases, the J end lost 5 bases, and 18 bases lay between the germline ends. Germline V gene data show CDR1 as MDHEN and CDR2 as SYDVKM. The CDR3 is 15 residues long. DNA of the CDR3: TGTGCCAGCGGCGGGACTTCCGAATTTACCGGGGAGCTGTTTTTT. It codes for CASGGTSEFTGELFF.

V usage is TRBV29-1 and J usage is TRBJ1-2, with 7 bases matching TRBD1. The CDR3 is 17 amino acids. The V segment lost 7 bases and the J segment 14 bases; nucleotides outside the gene matches: 31. Germline lookup yields CDR1 SQVTM and CDR2 ANQGSEA. DNA of the CDR3: TGCAGCGCTGCAATCCCGGGACAGCCTACTTCCCTTCGGGCTTGGACCTTC. Its translation is CSAAIPGQPTSLRAWTF.

The J gene is TRBJ2-7, the V gene TRBV27; 9 positions match TRBD1. Germline CDR1 reads MNHEY; CDR2 reads SMNVEV (reference sequence). J lost 0 bases, V lost 2 bases, and 2 bases had no gene match. The CDR3 loop spans 15 amino acids. CDR3 nucleotides: TGTGCCAGCAGTTTAGGACAGGGGCGCTCCTACGAGCAGTACTTC. This gives the protein CASSLGQGRSYEQYF.

This clone was found a few times. The CDR3 region is CASSPPSNTEAFF. The CDR3 coding sequence is TGTGCCAGCAGTCCCCCGTCGAACACTGAAGCTTTCTTT. This chain links TRBV6-5 with TRBJ1-1; D not resolved. CDR1 is MNHEY, CDR2 SVGAGI, per germline. This CDR3 spans 13 amino acids. V lost 5 bases and J 1 base, leaving 8 bases between the germline ends.

The V call is TRBV28, the J call TRBJ1-2; maybe TRBD1 (5 bases). The CDR3 runs to 15 residues. Looked up from germline, CDR1 is MDHEN and CDR2 is SYDVKM. The ends were cut back, 6 bases at V and 3 bases at J, with 17 bases in the middle. Written as DNA, the CDR3 is TGTGCCAGCAGCCTCCCCCATACAGGCTACTATGGCTACACCTTC. This codes for CASSLPHTGYYGYTF.

Only a few counts were recorded for this clone. V usage is TRBV18 and J usage is TRBJ1-1; 7 nucleotides line up with TRBD1. V lost 3 bases to trimming and J lost 0 bases; unmatched junction nucleotides: 7. Germline lookup yields CDR1 KGHSH and CDR2 LQKENI. This CDR3 comprises 16 residues. CDR3 residues: CASSPTGAGMNTEAFF. CDR3 nucleotides: TGTGCCAGCTCACCCACAGGGGCGGGAATGAACACTGAAGCTTTCTTT.

The chain uses TRBV28 and TRBJ2-5; D unresolved. In germline, CDR1 is MDHEN, CDR2 SYDVKM. This CDR3 spans 14 amino acids. V lost 7 bases and J 4 bases, leaving 16 bases between the germline ends. DNA for the CDR3: TGTGCCAGCACTCCCGGTGGGTGGATAGAGACCCAGTACTTC. Translation: CASTPGGWIETQYF.

The V call is TRBV15, the J call TRBJ2-7; D is ambiguous. From germline, CDR1 is LNHNV and CDR2 YYDKDF (reference sequence). This CDR3 has 14 residues. V was cut by 4 bases and J by 5 bases, with 15 bases left in between. The CDR3 DNA sequence: TGTGCCACCAGCATATGGGCCCCTACGCACGAGCAGTACTTC. Its translation is CATSIWAPTHEQYF.

This clone was detected a few times. The chain recombines TRBV19 with TRBJ1-2; D not resolved. Germline V CDR1 and CDR2: LNHDA, SQIVND (reference sequence). This CDR3 region has 14 residues. Trimming cost V 7 bases and J 0 bases, with 12 bases left between them. CDR3 DNA: TGTGCCAGTACCCTGGACTGGACTAACTATGGCTACACCTTC. It is translated as CASTLDWTNYGYTF.

V and J are TRBV28 and TRBJ2-3; TRBD2 aligns across 8 bases. Looked up from germline, CDR1 is MDHEN and CDR2 is SYDVKM. Losses at the gene ends were 5 bases for V and 5 bases for J; bases not matched to a gene: 12. The CDR3 is 16 residues long. CDR3 nucleotide sequence: TGTGCCAGCAGTGATGGACTAGCCGGTATAGAAGATACGCAGTATTTT. Translated, it gives CASSDGLAGIEDTQYF.

The V gene is TRBV28, the J gene TRBJ2-5; 12 positions match TRBD2. Germline loops: CDR1 MDHEN, CDR2 SYDVKM. CDR3 length: 17 amino acids. Unmatched junction bases numbered 9, after V lost 2 bases and J lost 5 bases. The CDR3 spells CASSLGASGRAGETQYF. CDR3 nucleotides: TGTGCCAGCAGTTTAGGGGCTAGCGGGAGGGCCGGGGAGACCCAGTACTTC.

This clone was seen only a few times. The chain couples TRBV9 to TRBJ2-7, with 7 bases identical to TRBD1. The ends lost 4 bases at V and 6 bases at J; junction bases unmatched: 10. CDR3 length: 14 amino acids. Germline V lookup: CDR1 SGDLS, CDR2 YYNGEE. The CDR3 DNA sequence: TGTGCCAGCAGCATAGCTGACAGGGTAGGCGAGCAGTACTTC. Its translation: CASSIADRVGEQYF.

This clone was seen a handful of times. This chain connects TRBV2 to TRBJ1-2; D might be TRBD1 (6 bases). Per germline, CDR1 SNHLY and CDR2 FYNNEI. The CDR3 is 15 residues long. V dropped 2 bases and J dropped 5 bases, with 15 bases sitting between them. The CDR3 spells CASSERGTSHYGYTF. The CDR3 nucleotides read TGTGCCAGCAGTGAAAGGGGGACTTCTCATTATGGCTACACCTTC.

This clone was found a few times. The V and J genes are TRBV13 and TRBJ2-7; D gene uncertain. V lost 8 bases, J lost 0 bases, and 11 bases lay in between. CDR3 length: 13 amino acids. Germline V CDR1 and CDR2: PRHDT, FYEKMQ (reference sequence). DNA for the CDR3: TGTGCCAGCTTGCGAGGAAACTCCTACGAGCAGTACTTC. Amino acids: CASLRGNSYEQYF.

The chain uses TRBV7-2 and TRBJ2-5, with 7 bases fitting TRBD2. The CDR3 length is 17 residues. From germline, CDR1 is SGHTA and CDR2 FQGNSA. The V gene end was trimmed by 1 base and the J gene end by 4 bases; junction bases not matched to a gene: 12. Here the CDR3 DNA reads TGTGCCAGCAGCTTAGTGCGGGGGTGGACTATTCCAGAGACCCAGTACTTC. This codes for CASSLVRGWTIPETQYF.

The gene calls are TRBV18 and TRBJ1-5, with D perhaps TRBD1 (5 bases). The germline V and J ends were trimmed by 3 bases and 5 bases, with 8 bases remaining between them. The CDR3 is 13 residues long. The germline gives CDR1 KGHSH, CDR2 LQKENI. The CDR3 DNA follows: TGTGCCAGCTCACCGCGGGGGGATCAGCCCCAGCATTTT. It yields the protein CASSPRGDQPQHF.

The gene calls are TRBV6-1 and TRBJ2-7; D may be TRBD2 (6 bases). This CDR3 is 14 amino acids long. Germline values: CDR1 MNHNS, CDR2 SASEGT. V was clipped by 4 bases and J by 2 bases, with 12 bases between them. CDR3 sequence: CASSVRGGAYEQYF. The CDR3 coding sequence is TGTGCCAGCAGTGTGCGGGGCGGAGCCTACGAGCAGTACTTC.

The V and J genes are TRBV11-3 and TRBJ2-3; no firm D call. V lost 8 bases to trimming and J lost 6 bases, with 9 bases between them. Germline CDR1 is SGHNT and CDR2 is YENEEA. The CDR3 runs to 11 residues. This chain's CDR3 is CASSDGDTQYF. In DNA form, the CDR3 reads TGTGCCAGCTCTGATGGGGATACGCAGTATTTT. Full variable domain (outside the CDR3, taken from reference TRBV11-3 and TRBJ2-3): EAGVVQSPRYKIIEKKQPVAFWCNPISGHNTLYWYLQNLGQGPELLIRYENEEAVDDSQLPKDRFSAERLKGVDSTLKIQPAELGDSAVYLCASSDGDTQYFGPGTRLTVL.

The chain is built from TRBV29-1 and TRBJ1-1; unclear D gene. This CDR3 is 14 amino acids long. Trimming took 3 bases from V and 2 from J, leaving 13 bases between them. Germline CDR1 is SQVTM and CDR2 is ANQGSEA. CDR3 coding DNA: TGCAGCGTTGATTTGGTACGATATAACACTGAAGCTTTCTTT. It yields the protein CSVDLVRYNTEAFF.

The rearrangement joins TRBV6-1 to TRBJ2-6, with 7 positions matching TRBD2. The CDR3 runs 17 residues. With V trimmed by 4 bases and J by 0 bases, 6 bases remained unmatched. Germline values: CDR1 MNHNS, CDR2 SASEGT. DNA for the CDR3: TGTGCCAGCAGTGGAGCGGGACGGTTCTCTGGGGCCAACGTCCTGACTTTC. Protein sequence: CASSGAGRFSGANVLTF.